This TCR beta chain was recovered during a study of blood T cell repertoires in COVID-19. Study overall: Samples of COVID-19 (acute and convalescent) were obtained from the United States, Italy and Spain. PBMCs, B-cell-depleted T cells, or T cells provided the cDNA or gDNA that made up the material.

V was cut by 8 bases and J by 6 bases, with 13 bases left in between. Germline V CDR1 and CDR2: LGHDT, YNNKEL (reference sequence). This CDR3 contains 12 residues. Per the authors' pipeline: Estimated nucleated cell counts came from reference gene primer amplification. The table came from immunoSEQ multiplex PCR; TCRdb's copy has only in-frame clones and leaves some out. The D gene and trimming were derived from the DNA, and the V and J assignments and clone size from that table. The repertoire has about 140,000 clones, around 79% of them found once; the top ten carry over 8.5%. The sample comprised peripheral blood. The chain has TRBV3-1 (or the pseudogene TRBV3-2) and TRBJ2-5; no reliable D call. The source of this sequence is a man aged 45-60 years with active or convalescent COVID-19. The DNA for the CDR3 is TGTGCCAGCGGTGGGCAGGCGAAGACCCAGTACTTC. This encodes CASGGQAKTQYF.